The 22 T cell receptor beta chains reported below all come from one sample, sequenced in a study of cytomegalovirus exposure and HLA in healthy donors (dated by TCRdb to the late 2010s). Receptor amplification or capture employed the immunoSEQ multiplex PCR assay. A mixture of 60 forward primers for TCR Vbeta segments and 13 reverse primers for TCR Jbeta segments was used in the multiplex PCR. Entries here come from immuneACCESS through TCRdb and include only in-frame sequences with V and J called. Some clones fail to appear in such tables; in the studies checked, an unresolved V gene covers under half of the shortfall, and the cause of the remainder is unknown. This sample has 150,000 to 180,000 clones in its table, and 75% to 85% of those were observed once. The ten largest clones take up 7.7% of the sample. The sample consisted of PBMCs. The source of these receptors is a man aged 25-45 years in good health and CMV-seropositive.

CDR3 sequence (DNA): TGCGCCAGCAGCGCTGGGACAGCGCAAGAGACCCAGTACTTC. This encodes CASSAGTAQETQYF. The chain recombines TRBV5-1 with TRBJ2-5; 7 bases are a match to TRBD1. The CDR3 spans 14 residues. Losses at the gene ends were 4 bases for V and 2 bases for J; bases not matched to a gene: 5. CDR1 is SGHRS and CDR2 is YFSETQ in the germline V gene.

This chain connects TRBV5-1 to TRBJ2-2; 7 positions agree with TRBD1. Unmatched junction bases numbered 12, after V lost 0 bases and J lost 7 bases. In germline, CDR1 is SGHRS, CDR2 YFSETQ. CDR3 length equals 17 residues. CDR3 residues: CASSLAGRGGAVGELFF. DNA for the CDR3: TGCGCCAGCAGCTTGGCGGGGAGAGGGGGCGCCGTCGGGGAGCTGTTTTTT.

This rearrangement joins TRBV6-6 to TRBJ1-1; a weak D match, TRBD1 (6 bases). V was cut by 4 bases and J by 1 base, with 13 bases left in between. CDR1 MNHNY and CDR2 SVGAGI come from the germline V gene (reference sequence). The CDR3 contains 15 residues. This CDR3 reads CASSSAGDRNTEAFF. The DNA of the CDR3 is TGTGCCAGCAGTTCCGCAGGGGATCGGAACACTGAAGCTTTCTTT.

The V call is TRBV14, the J call TRBJ2-7, with 9 nucleotides matching TRBD2. J was trimmed by 6 bases and V by 4 bases; bases with no gene match: 10. CDR3 length equals 15 residues. In germline, CDR1 is SGHDN, CDR2 FVKESK. The CDR3 DNA reads TGTGCCAGCAGCCCATTAGCGGGAGTATATGTCGAGCAGTACTTC. Its protein product is CASSPLAGVYVEQYF.

This clone was detected only a few times. The chain combines TRBV11-3 with TRBJ2-7, with a weak D call TRBD1 (5 bases). This CDR3 spans 12 amino acids. The V gene's germline CDR1 is SGHNT and CDR2 YENEEA. Here the CDR3 reads CPVTGGSYEQYF. The CDR3 nucleotides read TGTCCCGTTACAGGTGGCTCCTACGAGCAGTACTTC.

The rearrangement joins TRBV6-1 to TRBJ2-4; 10 bases are shared with TRBD2. Per the germline V gene, CDR1 is MNHNS and CDR2 is SASEGT. Trimming at V came to 2 bases and at J to 8 bases, leaving 6 bases not matched to a gene. The CDR3 is 15 amino acids. The CDR3 DNA is TGTGCCAGCAGTGAAATTAGCGGGGGGCACGACATTCAGTACTTC. This translates into CASSEISGGHDIQYF.

The chain is built from TRBV10-3 and TRBJ2-1, with 8 bases matching TRBD2. The CDR3 has 15 residues. Germline values: CDR1 ENHRY, CDR2 SYGVKD. With 4 bases clipped from V and 3 bases from J, the junction kept 5 bases outside the gene matches. The CDR3 DNA reads TGTGCCATCAGTGTCGCGGGAGGAGTCTACAATGAGCAGTTCTTC. It specifies CAISVAGGVYNEQFF.

The V and J genes are TRBV6-1 and TRBJ1-5, with D perhaps matching TRBD1 (6 bases). The germline V gene encodes CDR1 MNHNS and CDR2 SASEGT. Trimming left V 2 bases short and J 6 bases short, with 17 bases between. This CDR3 comprises 16 residues. The CDR3 region has the DNA TGTGCCAGCAGTGAAATTGGACACAGGGTCGGTCAGCCCCAGCATTTT. Residues: CASSEIGHRVGQPQHF.

This clone was seen a handful of times. The chain has TRBV7-3 and TRBJ2-1; 8 bases align to TRBD2. Germline V gene data show CDR1 as SGHTA and CDR2 as FQGTGA. Germline trimming cut 4 bases from V and 6 bases from J; bases unmatched to any gene: 5. The CDR3 contains 14 residues. The CDR3 DNA follows: TGTGCCAGCAGCTCCATAGCGGGGACCAATGAGCAGTTCTTC. This gives the protein CASSSIAGTNEQFF.

With regard to this clone: The sample has other DNA sequences that encode this CDR3 too. The gene calls are TRBV7-2 and TRBJ1-5, with a weak D call TRBD1 (5 bases). Germline V gene lookup returns CDR1 SGHTA and CDR2 FQGNSA. This CDR3 is built from 17 residues. V lost 6 bases and J lost 2, with 20 bases in between. The CDR3 region has the DNA TGTGCCAGCAGTTCAGTTCAGGGTAGTTGGGGCAATCAGCCCCAGCATTTT. Protein: CASSSVQGSWGNQPQHF.

The V and J genes are TRBV7-6 and TRBJ2-7; perhaps TRBD2 as D (6 bases). The V end was cut by 1 base, the J end by 3 bases, with 13 bases between. This CDR3 contains 15 residues. Germline V lookup: CDR1 SGHVS, CDR2 FNYEAQ. CDR3 sequence (DNA): TGTGCCAGCAGCTTAGGGGCTAGCGAGATCTACGAGCAGTACTTC. Its translation is CASSLGASEIYEQYF.

J is TRBJ2-1 and V is TRBV7-2; TRBD2 is a possible D gene (5 bases). This CDR3 comprises 17 residues. Germline V gene data show CDR1 as SGHTA and CDR2 as FQGNSA. V shed 5 bases and J shed 1 base, with 18 bases lying between them. Here the CDR3 reads CASSPLRELGSYNEQFF. In DNA, the CDR3 is TGTGCCAGCAGCCCTCTGAGGGAGCTGGGATCCTACAATGAGCAGTTCTTC.

CDR3 sequence reads: CASSLGSGNTPNEQYF. CDR3 DNA: TGCGCCAGCAGCTTGGGTAGCGGGAACACTCCTAACGAGCAGTACTTC. This chain joins TRBV5-1 and TRBJ2-7; the match to TRBD2 covers 8 bases. The trim removed 0 bases at V and 5 bases at J, leaving 10 bases unmatched. In germline, CDR1 is SGHRS, CDR2 YFSETQ. The CDR3 is made up of 16 amino acids.

The J gene is TRBJ2-7, the V gene TRBV11-3; D unclear. Germline V gene lookup returns CDR1 SGHNT and CDR2 YENEEA. This CDR3 is 13 amino acids long. Trimming took off 5 bases at V and 3 bases at J, with 11 bases between the two ends. CDR3 bases: TGTGCCAGCAGCCCAACAGAGAGCTACGAGCAGTACTTC. This gives the protein CASSPTESYEQYF.

This chain joins TRBV7-2 and TRBJ2-7; 7 nucleotides match TRBD1. V was clipped by 4 bases and J by 2 bases; unmatched bases: 5. The germline V gene encodes CDR1 SGHTA and CDR2 FQGNSA. The CDR3 totals 14 residues. In nucleotides, the CDR3 is TGTGCCAGCAGCTCGACAGGGCCCCCCTACGAGCAGTACTTC. Protein product: CASSSTGPPYEQYF.

The table lists this clone with a few counts. This chain links TRBV19 with TRBJ1-1, with D unclear. This CDR3 comprises 15 residues. V dropped 2 bases and J dropped 0 bases, with 10 bases sitting between them. Germline V gene data show CDR1 as LNHDA and CDR2 as SQIVND (reference sequence). CDR3 protein: CASSINPDMNTEAFF. The CDR3 DNA is TGTGCCAGTAGTATAAACCCAGACATGAACACTGAAGCTTTCTTT.

This clone turned up a few times. The chain uses TRBV30 and TRBJ2-7, with TRBD2 matching 7 bases. CDR3 length equals 18 residues. Germline CDR1 GTSNPN, CDR2 SVGIG (reference sequence). V lost 2 bases to trimming and J lost 5 bases; unmatched junction nucleotides: 21. The CDR3 sequence: CAWSPPGLTGTGVHEQYF. The CDR3 DNA sequence: TGTGCCTGGAGTCCCCCGGGACTAACCGGGACGGGGGTGCACGAGCAGTACTTC.

CDR3 in amino acids: CASSLEAGGSDTQYF. The CDR3 region has the DNA TGCGCCAGCAGCTTGGAGGCAGGGGGCTCAGATACGCAGTATTTT. The genes are TRBV5-1 and TRBJ2-3; TRBD1 agrees at 8 bases. With V trimmed by 0 bases and J by 4 bases, 4 bases remained unmatched. From germline, CDR1 is SGHRS and CDR2 YFSETQ. CDR3 size: 15 residues.

This clone has just one count. V gene TRBV6-1 combines with J gene TRBJ2-5; TRBD2 matches 7 bases. The germline CDR1 and CDR2 sequences are MNHNS and SASEGT. The CDR3 totals 16 residues. V lost 2 bases to trimming and J lost 3 bases; unmatched junction nucleotides: 9. The CDR3 region has the DNA TGTGCCAGCAGTGAAAGGTTTAGCGGGTTGAAAGAGACCCAGTACTTC. The encoded protein is CASSERFSGLKETQYF.

The chain joins TRBV27 to TRBJ1-1; no clear D. V lost 6 bases and J 0 bases, leaving 8 bases between the germline ends. The CDR3 is 13 amino acids. CDR1 and CDR2 from the germline V gene are MNHEY and SMNVEV (reference sequence). CDR3 region: CASSPYLNTEAFF. For the CDR3, the DNA is TGTGCCAGCAGCCCCTATCTGAACACTGAAGCTTTCTTT.

The V gene is TRBV27, the J gene TRBJ2-1, with 9 positions matching TRBD2. The CDR3 contains 18 residues. V gave up 0 bases and J gave up 6 bases; unmatched junction bases: 12. Germline CDR1 MNHEY, CDR2 SMNVEV (reference sequence). The CDR3 is CASSLSKGLAGVGNEQFF. CDR3 bases: TGTGCCAGCAGTTTATCGAAGGGGTTAGCGGGAGTAGGCAATGAGCAGTTCTTC.

The gene calls are TRBV15 and TRBJ1-5; 7 positions match TRBD1. CDR3 length: 15 residues. The junction had 8 bases not matched to a gene; V was cut back by 6 bases and J by 3 bases. The germline V gene has CDR1 LNHNV and CDR2 YYDKDF (reference sequence). The CDR3 nucleotides read TGTGCCACCAGTCCCTGGGGACAGTACAATCAGCCCCAGCATTTT. Its protein product is CATSPWGQYNQPQHF.